This entry lists 10 T cell receptor beta chains sequenced from one sample in a study of identical twins. TCRdb reanalysed the 5' RACE reads using MiXCR and keeps one entry per CDR3 protein. Altogether 520,000 or so distinct CDR3 sequences are present, roughly a fifth being singletons, with the ten largest covering 0.75% to 0.95%. The same sample was also studied in work on T cells expressing NK-cell markers.

The sample comprised CD4+ T cells sorted from blood. These receptor sequences come from a woman younger than 35 in good health.

This clonotype has only a few counts. The V call is TRBV7-2, the J call TRBJ1-1; possible D gene TRBD1, 5 bases. The CDR3 totals 14 residues. The germline gives CDR1 SGHTA, CDR2 FQGNSA. V lost 5 bases and J 6 bases, leaving 16 bases between the germline ends. The CDR3 bases are TGTGCCAGCAGCGTCGGACGGCCGGGGGCTGAAGCTTTCTTT. Protein product: CASSVGRPGAEAFF.

The V and J genes are TRBV5-1 and TRBJ1-1; D ambiguous. Looked up from germline, CDR1 is SGHRS and CDR2 is YFSETQ. V dropped 2 bases and J dropped 4 bases, with 12 bases sitting between them. This CDR3 spans 14 amino acids. The CDR3 spells CASSFYGQTTEAFF. The CDR3 bases are TGCGCCAGCAGCTTTTACGGCCAGACCACTGAAGCTTTCTTT.

The V and J genes are TRBV5-1 and TRBJ2-5; D unresolved. The germline V gene has CDR1 SGHRS and CDR2 YFSETQ. The CDR3 covers 13 residues. V was pared by 0 bases and J by 7 bases, with 10 bases between. The CDR3 reads CASSLGSLGTQYF. CDR3 bases: TGCGCCAGCAGCTTGGGGAGTCTTGGGACCCAGTACTTC.

This clonotype was counted between two and nine times. J is TRBJ2-7 and V is TRBV7-2; D possibly matches TRBD1 or TRBD2 (5 bases each). V lost 5 bases to trimming and J lost 4 bases, with 15 bases between them. The germline gives CDR1 SGHTA, CDR2 FQGNSA. This CDR3 has 14 amino acids. CDR3 residues: CASSVMAGRYEQYF. The CDR3 nucleotides are TGTGCCAGCAGCGTGATGGCAGGGAGATACGAGCAGTACTTC. The entire variable domain, with the rest obtained from reference TRBV7-2 and TRBJ2-7, is as follows: GAGVSQSPSNKVTEKGKDVELRCDPISGHTALYWYRQSLGQGLEFLIYFQGNSAPDKSGLPSDRFSAERTGGSVSTLTIQRTQQEDSAVYLCASSVMAGRYEQYFGPGTRLTVT.

This clonotype was observed a few times. The chain couples TRBV10-1 to TRBJ2-5; TRBD2 is a possible D gene (6 bases). The CDR3 covers 13 residues. Looked up from germline, CDR1 is WNHNN and CDR2 is SYGVQD (reference sequence). Deletions cut 2 bases from V and 5 bases from J, with 9 bases between. The CDR3 region has the DNA TGCGCCAGCAGTGAGGGAGGGATGGAGACCCAGTACTTC. Amino acid sequence: CASSEGGMETQYF.

This sequence joins TRBV19 and TRBJ1-2; D uncertain. This CDR3 has 12 amino acids. Trimming pared 2 bases from V and 4 bases from J, leaving 5 bases between. Per germline, CDR1 LNHDA and CDR2 SQIVND (reference sequence). The chain's CDR3 is CASSIKGYGYTF. The DNA of the CDR3 is TGTGCCAGTAGTATAAAGGGCTATGGCTACACCTTC.

The count of this clonotype is one. The rearrangement links TRBV20-1 to TRBJ1-5; tentative D call: TRBD1 (5 bases). CDR1 and CDR2 (germline): DFQATT, SNEGSKA (reference sequence). The CDR3 covers 14 residues. V gave up 6 bases and J gave up 5 bases, with 17 bases separating them. CDR3 sequence reads: CSAYTWGGDQPQHF. The CDR3 DNA follows: TGCAGTGCCTACACTTGGGGGGGAGATCAGCCCCAGCATTTT.

The genes are TRBV30 and TRBJ2-7; TRBD1 agrees at 9 bases. J lost 1 base, V lost 0 bases, and 7 bases had no gene match. The CDR3 consists of 16 residues. Germline V gene lookup returns CDR1 GTSNPN and CDR2 SVGIG (reference sequence). In DNA, the CDR3 is TGTGCCTGGAGTGTAACAGGGGGCCGCTTTTCCTACGAGCAGTACTTC. This translates into CAWSVTGGRFSYEQYF. Full variable domain (outside the CDR3, taken from reference TRBV30 and TRBJ2-7): SQTIHQWPATLVQPVGSPLSLECTVEGTSNPNLYWYRQAAGRGLQLLFYSVGIGQISSEVPQNLSASRPQDRQFILSSKKLLLSDSGFYLCAWSVTGGRFSYEQYFGPGTRLTVT.

The J gene is TRBJ2-3, the V gene TRBV14, with unresolved D. The CDR3 runs 15 residues. Germline V gene sequence: CDR1 SGHDN, CDR2 FVKESK. V dropped 1 base and J dropped 0 bases, with 8 bases sitting between them. CDR3 loop: CASSQGKGSTDTQYF. As DNA, the CDR3 is TGTGCCAGCAGCCAAGGCAAGGGAAGCACAGATACGCAGTATTTT.

This chain links TRBV6-1 with TRBJ2-7; 9 nucleotides agree with TRBD2. Germline trimming cut 3 bases from V and 2 bases from J; bases unmatched to any gene: 5. Germline CDR1 is MNHNS and CDR2 is SASEGT. This CDR3 is 15 amino acids long. CDR3 amino acids: CASSERLAVTYEQYF. The DNA for the CDR3 is TGTGCCAGCAGTGAGAGACTAGCGGTGACCTACGAGCAGTACTTC.